This passage covers 17 T cell receptor beta chains from one sample sequenced in a study of CD8 T cells in Susac syndrome. The authors reverse transcribed about 0.5 to 1 ug RNA with random hexamers. TCRdb used MiXCR to reprocess the immunoSEQ multiplex PCR reads, holding one entry per CDR3 protein. The data show some 200,000 distinct CDR3 sequences, 92% seen once. The material sequenced was CD8+ T cells from PBMCs. The receptors come from a human donor with multiple sclerosis.

The V and J genes are TRBV19 and TRBJ1-1; no definite D call. Between the trimmed V and J ends, which lost 5 bases and 4 bases, there was a span of 11 bases. CDR1 and CDR2 (germline): LNHDA, SQIVND (reference sequence). The CDR3 covers 13 residues. The CDR3 loop reads CASSYGVSTEAFF. For the CDR3, the DNA is TGTGCCAGTAGTTACGGGGTGAGCACTGAAGCTTTCTTT.

The chain joins TRBV24-1 to TRBJ2-3, with 9 bases aligning to TRBD2. The germline V gene has CDR1 KGHDR and CDR2 SFDVKD. The V segment lost 3 bases and the J segment 2 bases; nucleotides outside the gene matches: 5. The CDR3 spans 16 residues. This CDR3 reads CATSDASGAPTDTQYF. In nucleotides, the CDR3 is TGTGCCACCAGTGATGCTAGCGGGGCTCCCACAGATACGCAGTATTTT.

This sequence joins TRBV19 and TRBJ2-5, with D tentatively TRBD1 (6 bases). Germline-derived CDR1 and CDR2 are LNHDA and SQIVND (reference sequence). V lost 3 bases and J lost 2, with 13 bases in between. This CDR3 is 15 amino acids long. The DNA for the CDR3 is TGTGCCAGTAGTATTACGGCAGGGGTACAAGAGACCCAGTACTTC. Translated, it gives CASSITAGVQETQYF. The full variable domain, with the rest looked up from reference TRBV19 and TRBJ2-5, is DGGITQSPKYLFRKEGQNVTLSCEQNLNHDAMYWYRQDPGQGLRLIYYSQIVNDFQKGDIAEGYSVSREKKESFPLTVTSAQKNPTAFYLCASSITAGVQETQYFGPGTRLLVL.

For this clonotype: The junction departs from the called germline gene at one end, perhaps through a read error. CDR3 amino acids: CASRLVDEQFF. The CDR3 coding sequence is TGCGCCAGCCGCTTAGTCGATGAGCAGTTCTTC. The chain joins TRBV5-1 to TRBJ2-1; unclear D gene. CDR3 length: 11 residues. Germline V gene sequence: CDR1 SGHRS, CDR2 YFSETQ.

The rearrangement links TRBV11-2 to TRBJ1-2; D gene uncertain. Looked up from germline, CDR1 is SGHAT and CDR2 is FQNNGV. The CDR3 covers 11 residues. Trimming took off 5 bases at V and 2 bases at J, with 3 bases between the two ends. The CDR3 reads CASSANYGYTF. The CDR3 DNA sequence: TGTGCCAGCAGCGCCAACTATGGCTACACCTTC.

The V gene is TRBV4-2, the J gene TRBJ2-4; 8 bases match TRBD2. This CDR3 has 15 residues. CDR1 is LGHNA and CDR2 is YNFKEQ in the germline V gene. With V trimmed by 1 base and J by 6 bases, 5 bases remained unmatched. The CDR3: CASSQGAGAPNIQYF. CDR3 bases: TGTGCCAGCAGCCAAGGAGCGGGAGCCCCAAACATTCAGTACTTC.

This sequence joins TRBV9 and TRBJ2-3, with TRBD2 matching 11 bases. The germline V gene has CDR1 SGDLS and CDR2 YYNGEE. CDR3 length: 16 amino acids. V lost 4 bases and J lost 3; bases outside the gene matches: 7. In DNA form, the CDR3 reads TGTGCCAGCAGCTCCACGACTAGCGGGGTTACAGATACGCAGTATTTT. Translation gives CASSSTTSGVTDTQYF. The full variable domain, completed using reference TRBV9 and TRBJ2-3, is DSGVTQTPKHLITATGQRVTLRCSPRSGDLSVYWYQQSLDQGLQFLIQYYNGEERAKGNILERFSAQQFPDLHSELNLSSLELGDSALYFCASSSTTSGVTDTQYFGPGTRLTVL.

This chain joins TRBV6-1 and TRBJ2-3, with a tentative D call TRBD2 (6 bases). The CDR3 loop spans 13 amino acids. Trimming pared 11 bases from V and 4 bases from J, leaving 16 bases between. Per the germline V gene, CDR1 is MNHNS and CDR2 is SASEGT. The CDR3 here is CAVRGAYPDTQYF. The CDR3 bases are TGTGCCGTACGCGGGGCCTACCCAGATACGCAGTATTTT.

The chain joins TRBV27 to TRBJ2-1; 13 bases line up with TRBD2. Unmatched junction bases numbered 2, after V lost 6 bases and J lost 3 bases. The germline CDR1 and CDR2 sequences are MNHEY and SMNVEV (reference sequence). The CDR3 has 15 amino acids. CDR3 coding DNA: TGTGCCAGCAGACTAGCGGGGGGGCACTACAATGAGCAGTTCTTC. It codes for CASRLAGGHYNEQFF.

The chain carries TRBV24-1 and TRBJ2-1; no definite D call. Trimming pared 1 base from V and 2 bases from J, leaving 8 bases between. The germline V gene has CDR1 KGHDR and CDR2 SFDVKD. The CDR3 extends over 15 amino acids. CDR3 region: CATSDFTAPYNEQFF. Written as DNA, the CDR3 is TGTGCCACCAGTGATTTTACAGCCCCCTACAATGAGCAGTTCTTC.

The J gene is TRBJ2-7, the V gene TRBV13, with a tentative D call TRBD1 (6 bases). V was shortened by 3 bases and J by 2 bases, with 11 bases between the two germline ends. The germline gives CDR1 PRHDT, CDR2 FYEKMQ (reference sequence). The CDR3 sequence is 14 residues long. The CDR3 region is CASSFRGQPYEQYF. CDR3 in DNA: TGTGCCAGCAGCTTCCGTGGACAGCCCTACGAGCAGTACTTC.

CDR3 residues: CASSPGAGGNYGYTF. Written as DNA, the CDR3 is TGTGCCAGCAGCCCCGGGGCAGGGGGTAACTATGGCTACACCTTC. The chain employs TRBV11-2 and TRBJ1-2; TRBD1 matches at 7 bases. Looked up from germline, CDR1 is SGHAT and CDR2 is FQNNGV. Trimming removed 5 bases from V and 1 base from J; junction bases left unmatched: 7. The CDR3 sequence is 15 residues long.

This chain uses TRBV7-8 with TRBJ2-1; a possible D gene is TRBD2 (6 bases). CDR3 size: 15 residues. The V end lost 4 bases, the J end lost 0 bases, and 10 bases lay between the germline ends. Germline CDR1 and CDR2: SGHVS and FQNEAQ. The CDR3 here is CASSSPGLSYNEQFF. In DNA form, the CDR3 reads TGTGCCAGCAGCTCTCCGGGACTCTCCTACAATGAGCAGTTCTTC.

V gene TRBV15 combines with J gene TRBJ1-2, with no clear D. The CDR3 is made up of 13 amino acids. Germline V gene lookup returns CDR1 LNHNV and CDR2 YYDKDF (reference sequence). The V gene lost 5 bases and the J gene lost 6 bases, with 13 bases spanning the gap. The CDR3 nucleotides are TGTGCCACCAGCCCACGATCCCAGAATGGCTACACCTTC. This gives the protein CATSPRSQNGYTF. The complete variable domain, with remaining parts taken from reference TRBV15 and TRBJ1-2, reads DAMVIQNPRYQVTQFGKPVTLSCSQTLNHNVMYWYQQKSSQAPKLLFHYYDKDFNNEADTPDNFQSRRPNTSFCFLDIRSPGLGDTAMYLCATSPRSQNGYTFGSGTRLTVV.

The chain recombines TRBV2 with TRBJ2-1; 14 nucleotides align to TRBD2. Germline CDR1 and CDR2: SNHLY and FYNNEI. The CDR3 is made up of 17 amino acids. V lost 8 bases to trimming and J lost 5 bases; unmatched junction nucleotides: 11. Here the CDR3 reads CASSGTSGSFRHNEQFF. CDR3 coding DNA: TGTGCCAGCTCTGGGACTAGCGGGAGCTTTCGGCACAATGAGCAGTTCTTC.

This chain joins TRBV29-1 and TRBJ1-1, with D possibly TRBD1 on 6 matching bases. Germline V gene lookup returns CDR1 SQVTM and CDR2 ANQGSEA. V was clipped by 7 bases and J by 7 bases, with 13 bases between them. CDR3 length equals 11 residues. CDR3 residues: CSDQGQLEAFF. Written as DNA, the CDR3 is TGCAGCGACCAAGGACAGCTTGAAGCTTTCTTT.

This chain links TRBV19 with TRBJ1-1; TRBD1 matches at 8 bases. CDR1 is LNHDA, CDR2 SQIVND, per germline (reference sequence). V shed 5 bases and J 1 base; nucleotides not matched to a gene: 6. CDR3 size: 15 residues. As DNA, the CDR3 is TGTGCCAGTAGTCTGCCAGGGGGCTCGAACACTGAAGCTTTCTTT. It codes for CASSLPGGSNTEAFF.